A selection of T cell receptor beta chains follows, all from one sample in a study of blood T cell repertoires in COVID-19. This table comes from immunoSEQ multiplex PCR, and its TCRdb copy is limited to in-frame clones, with some not included. The data show around 170,000 clones, 65% to 85% seen once. Sequencing was performed on peripheral blood. These receptors all come from a woman aged 60-75 years with acute or convalescent COVID-19. CDR3s include the opening cysteine and the closing phenylalanine or tryptophan. Fields, in order: J gene, V gene, clone size, CDR3 length, D gene, CDR3 DNA, CDR3 protein. D genes are given only for firm matches. Rows give clone size only sometimes, using once, few, many, or a class for an expanded clone.

J: TRBJ2-1; V: TRBV29-1; size: NA; length: 12; D: TRBD1; DNA: TGCAGCGTCCATCCCGACAGGGATGAGCAGTTCTTC; CDR3: CSVHPDRDEQFF
J: TRBJ1-2; V: TRBV7-3; size: few; length: 14; D: NA; DNA: TGTGCCAGCAGCTTAAATCGGGCTAACTATGGCTACACCTTC; CDR3: CASSLNRANYGYTF
J: TRBJ1-2; V: TRBV3-1/TRBV3-2; size: NA; length: 15; D: NA; DNA: TGTGCCAGCAGCATACAGGGTGCCGGGGTCTATGGCTACACCTTC; CDR3: CASSIQGAGVYGYTF
J: TRBJ1-3; V: TRBV9; size: once; length: 17; D: TRBD1; DNA: TGTGCCAGCGGGAAAAACGGGGCGACAGGGTGGGGAAACACCATATATTTT; CDR3: CASGKNGATGWGNTIYF
J: TRBJ1-2; V: TRBV5-4; size: NA; length: 16; D: TRBD1; DNA: TGTGCCAGCAGCTTGGTTTTAGGGACAGGGGGCAGTGGCTACACCTTC; CDR3: CASSLVLGTGGSGYTF
J: TRBJ1-2; V: TRBV7-8; size: NA; length: 13; D: NA; DNA: TGTGCCAGCAGCTTGGAGGACCTCTATGGCTACACCTTC; CDR3: CASSLEDLYGYTF
J: TRBJ1-1; V: TRBV27; size: NA; length: 14; D: TRBD1; DNA: TGTGCCAGCAGTTTCACAGGGGGGAACACTGAAGCTTTCTTT; CDR3: CASSFTGGNTEAFF
J: TRBJ1-1; V: TRBV5-1; size: NA; length: 13; D: NA; DNA: TGCGCCAGCAGCTTGGCCGGGTTCCCTGAAGCTTTCTTT; CDR3: CASSLAGFPEAFF
J: TRBJ2-1; V: TRBV2; size: NA; length: 15; D: NA; DNA: TGTGCCAGCAGTGAAGTGGCTAGAAAAGGCAATGAGCAGTTCTTC; CDR3: CASSEVARKGNEQFF
J: TRBJ1-4; V: TRBV28; size: NA; length: 16; D: NA; DNA: TGTGCCAGCAGTTTAAGGAGGGCAGGGATCGCCGAAAAACTGTTTTTT; CDR3: CASSLRRAGIAEKLFF
J: TRBJ1-2; V: TRBV5-1; size: NA; length: 13; D: NA; DNA: TGCGCCAGCAGCTTGGGGGGCGCCTATGGCTACACCTTC; CDR3: CASSLGGAYGYTF
J: TRBJ1-3; V: TRBV19; size: NA; length: 13; D: TRBD1; DNA: TGTGCCAGTACCCGGACAGGGGGAAACACCATATATTTT; CDR3: CASTRTGGNTIYF
J: TRBJ1-2; V: TRBV5-1; size: NA; length: 16; D: NA; DNA: TGCGCCAGCAGCTTGGACCCGTCGGGAACCAACTATGGCTACACCTTC; CDR3: CASSLDPSGTNYGYTF
J: TRBJ1-1; V: TRBV7-8; size: NA; length: 18; D: NA; DNA: TGTGCCAGCAGCTTAGGCGAGGAGGGGCCGGTGAAGGGCACTGAAGCTTTCTTT; CDR3: CASSLGEEGPVKGTEAFF
J: TRBJ2-2; V: TRBV5-1; size: once; length: 16; D: TRBD2; DNA: TGCGCCAGCAGCTTGTCGGGACTAGCGGGGACCGGGGAGCTGTTTTTT; CDR3: CASSLSGLAGTGELFF
J: TRBJ1-1; V: TRBV7-2; size: once; length: 13; D: NA; DNA: TGTGCCAGCAGTTCCACAGGGTACACTGAAGCTTTCTTT; CDR3: CASSSTGYTEAFF
J: TRBJ2-3; V: TRBV19; size: NA; length: 15; D: TRBD1; DNA: TGTGCCAGTACCAGGGACAGGCGTTTCACAGATACGCAGTATTTT; CDR3: CASTRDRRFTDTQYF
J: TRBJ1-3; V: TRBV28; size: NA; length: 16; D: TRBD1; DNA: TGTGCCAGCAGTAGCGGGACAGGGGGCTCTGGAAACACCATATATTTT; CDR3: CASSSGTGGSGNTIYF
J: TRBJ2-7; V: TRBV11-3; size: NA; length: 13; D: NA; DNA: TGTGCCAGCAGCTTCGGGGAGGTGGGAGAGCAGTACTTC; CDR3: CASSFGEVGEQYF
J: TRBJ2-2; V: TRBV28; size: NA; length: 14; D: NA; DNA: TGTGCCAGCAGTTTGTTGAGGAACACCGGGGAGCTGTTTTTT; CDR3: CASSLLRNTGELFF
J: TRBJ1-1; V: TRBV29-1; size: NA; length: 12; D: NA; DNA: TGCAGCGTCTCAACGATGGGGGGGGGAGCTTTCTTT; CDR3: CSVSTMGGGAFF
J: TRBJ2-5; V: TRBV5-1; size: NA; length: 14; D: NA; DNA: TGCGCCAGCAGCTTAGGGACACTCCAAGAGACCCAGTACTTC; CDR3: CASSLGTLQETQYF
J: TRBJ2-7; V: TRBV6-9; size: few; length: 13; D: NA; DNA: TGTGCCAGCAGTTCCTGGGACACCTACGAGCAGTACTTC; CDR3: CASSSWDTYEQYF
J: TRBJ2-1; V: TRBV13; size: NA; length: 15; D: NA; DNA: TGTGCCAGCAGCGGACTATTACGAGGCTACAATGAGCAGTTCTTC; CDR3: CASSGLLRGYNEQFF
J: TRBJ1-2; V: TRBV2; size: few; length: 15; D: TRBD1; DNA: TGTGCCAGCAGTGAAATACAGGGGGGCAGCTATGGCTACACCTTC; CDR3: CASSEIQGGSYGYTF
J: TRBJ2-7; V: TRBV11-3; size: NA; length: 17; D: NA; DNA: TGTGCCAGCAGCTCCCGCACATCCGGACAGACGGGCTACGAGCAGTACTTC; CDR3: CASSSRTSGQTGYEQYF
J: TRBJ1-2; V: TRBV28; size: NA; length: 15; D: NA; DNA: TGTGCCAGCAGTTTACAGGGTCGACGGGCTGCTGGCTACACCTTC; CDR3: CASSLQGRRAAGYTF
J: TRBJ2-7; V: TRBV7-9; size: NA; length: 14; D: TRBD1; DNA: TGTGCCAGCACCCGGGACAGTGGGACCTACGAGCAGTACTTC; CDR3: CASTRDSGTYEQYF
J: TRBJ2-7; V: TRBV6-1; size: NA; length: 16; D: NA; DNA: TGTGCCAGCAGTGAAAGTATAGGGGCGAGCTCCTACGAGCAGTACTTC; CDR3: CASSESIGASSYEQYF
J: TRBJ1-2; V: TRBV6-5; size: NA; length: 15; D: TRBD1; DNA: TGTGCCAGCAGTTACTCGACAGGGGGCGGCTATGGCTACACCTTC; CDR3: CASSYSTGGGYGYTF
J: TRBJ1-1; V: TRBV5-1; size: NA; length: 14; D: TRBD1; DNA: TGCGCCAGCAGCGTGGACAGGGTTTACACTGAAGCTTTCTTT; CDR3: CASSVDRVYTEAFF
J: TRBJ1-1; V: TRBV19; size: NA; length: 15; D: TRBD1; DNA: TGTGCCAGTAGTATAACAGGGGGCGTAATGGGGGAAGCTTTCTTT; CDR3: CASSITGGVMGEAFF
J: TRBJ1-3; V: TRBV21-1; size: NA; length: 20; D: NA; DNA: TGTGCCAGCAGCCTCCGGGCAGAGGGTGCAGGGGGAAATATTAGGAACACCATATATTTT; CDR3: CASSLRAEGAGGNIRNTIYF
J: TRBJ2-7; V: TRBV5-8; size: NA; length: 12; D: NA; DNA: TGTGCCAGCAGCTTACACCCGTACGAGCAGTACTTC; CDR3: CASSLHPYEQYF
J: TRBJ2-7; V: TRBV7-9; size: NA; length: 14; D: NA; DNA: TGTGCCAGCAGCTTGGGGGGAGGTGGCTACGAGCAGTACTTC; CDR3: CASSLGGGGYEQYF
J: TRBJ2-3; V: TRBV3-1/TRBV3-2; size: NA; length: 15; D: TRBD1; DNA: TGTGCCAGCAGCCCGACAGGGTCTCTGGTTGATACGCAGTATTTT; CDR3: CASSPTGSLVDTQYF
J: TRBJ2-7; V: TRBV18; size: NA; length: 18; D: TRBD2; DNA: TGTGCCAGCTCACCACCTCTGGGTAGCGGGGGCTACTCCTACGAGCAGTACTTC; CDR3: CASSPPLGSGGYSYEQYF
J: TRBJ2-5; V: TRBV2; size: NA; length: 15; D: NA; DNA: TGTGCCAGCAGTGAAGAGACAGTACCAGAAGAGACCCAGTACTTC; CDR3: CASSEETVPEETQYF
J: TRBJ1-3; V: TRBV15; size: NA; length: 17; D: NA; DNA: TGTGCCACCAGCAGAGATCAGCTCCGGAGGCCTGGAAACACCATATATTTT; CDR3: CATSRDQLRRPGNTIYF
J: TRBJ1-2; V: TRBV6-5; size: NA; length: 12; D: NA; DNA: TGTGCCAGCAGTTACGGGTCAGGGATCGACACCTTC; CDR3: CASSYGSGIDTF
J: TRBJ2-3; V: TRBV21-1; size: NA; length: 12; D: NA; DNA: TGTGCCAGCAGCCCCAGGACAGATACGCAGTATTTT; CDR3: CASSPRTDTQYF
J: TRBJ2-3; V: TRBV11-2; size: NA; length: 15; D: TRBD1; DNA: TGTGCCAGCAGCTACAACAGGGGGCAGGTGGTTACGCAGTATTTT; CDR3: CASSYNRGQVVTQYF
J: TRBJ1-5; V: TRBV7-8; size: NA; length: 13; D: TRBD1; DNA: TGTGCCAGCAGCTCCCCTGGGGGACAGACTCAGCATTTT; CDR3: CASSSPGGQTQHF
J: TRBJ1-1; V: TRBV28; size: NA; length: 15; D: NA; DNA: TGTGCCAGCAGTTTAAGGGGTAGGGTCAGGGCTGAAGCTTTCTTT; CDR3: CASSLRGRVRAEAFF
J: TRBJ1-5; V: TRBV11-2; size: NA; length: 14; D: NA; DNA: TGTGCCAGCAGCTTAGGGTGGGGGGATCAGCCCCAGCATTTT; CDR3: CASSLGWGDQPQHF
J: TRBJ2-6; V: TRBV11-2; size: NA; length: 15; D: TRBD1; DNA: TGTGCCAGCAGCCGACAGGGCCCTGGGGCCAACGTCCTGACTTTC; CDR3: CASSRQGPGANVLTF
J: TRBJ2-1; V: TRBV5-1; size: NA; length: 15; D: NA; DNA: TGCGCCAGCAGCTCAGGTCAGGGCTCCTACAATGAGCAGTTCTTC; CDR3: CASSSGQGSYNEQFF
J: TRBJ2-3; V: TRBV6-5; size: NA; length: 15; D: NA; DNA: TGTGCCAGCAGTTACCCCGGGGAAAGCACAGATACGCAGTATTTT; CDR3: CASSYPGESTDTQYF
J: TRBJ1-2; V: TRBV6-5; size: NA; length: 14; D: TRBD1; DNA: TGTGCCAGCCGCTTAACAGGGGGCCCTTATGGCTACACCTTC; CDR3: CASRLTGGPYGYTF
J: TRBJ2-5; V: TRBV10-2; size: NA; length: 18; D: TRBD2; DNA: TGCGCCAGCAGTGAGTCCCCCTTTAGCGGGGGGGCACGGGAGACCCAGTACTTC; CDR3: CASSESPFSGGARETQYF
J: TRBJ1-5; V: TRBV2; size: once; length: 12; D: NA; DNA: TGTGCCAGCAGCAAAGACTATCAGCCCCAGCATTTT; CDR3: CASSKDYQPQHF
J: TRBJ2-4; V: TRBV3-1/TRBV3-2; size: few; length: 14; D: TRBD2; DNA: TGTGCCAGCAGCCAAGTACCTAGCGGGAGCATTCAGTACTTC; CDR3: CASSQVPSGSIQYF
J: TRBJ1-2; V: TRBV24-1; size: NA; length: 14; D: NA; DNA: TGTGCCACCAGTGAAGCGGTTACAAACTATGGCTACACCTTC; CDR3: CATSEAVTNYGYTF
J: TRBJ2-5; V: TRBV13; size: NA; length: 13; D: NA; DNA: TGTGCCAGCGGGTCTTGGGGAGAAGAGACCCAGTACTTC; CDR3: CASGSWGEETQYF